This TCR beta chain was recorded in a study of blood T cell repertoires in COVID-19. The overall study: T cells, B-cell-depleted T cells, or PBMCs supplied cDNA or gDNA.

Clones were sequenced by immunoSEQ multiplex PCR, and TCRdb holds only the in-frame ones, with some missing. The repertoire holds approximately 140,000 clones, with approximately 86% as singletons. Trimming cost V 4 bases and J 1 base; bases outside gene matches: 2. The germline gives CDR1 SNHLY, CDR2 FYNNEI. The CDR3 is made up of 15 amino acids. The specimen sequenced was peripheral blood. The sequence came from a man aged 70 or older with acute or convalescent COVID-19. The gene calls are TRBV2 and TRBJ2-3; TRBD2 matches at 10 bases. CDR3 region: CASSGAGGGTDTQYF. The CDR3 bases are TGTGCCAGCAGTGGAGCGGGAGGGGGCACAGATACGCAGTATTTT.